This T cell receptor beta chain was observed in a study of metastatic and nonmetastatic thyroid tumors. In the study overall: Repertoires were compared across blood and tumor or nodule tissue from malignant and benign thyroid patients.

Via MiXCR, TCRdb re-called the PCR reads. The profile shows 37,000 or so clones, roughly 16% of them singletons. Thyroid surgery was performed in patients who had received no treatment beforehand. Germline V gives CDR1 GTSNPN, CDR2 SVGIG (reference sequence). Trimming shortened V by 5 bases and J by 7 bases, and 15 bases separated the two germline ends. The CDR3 loop spans 13 amino acids. This receptor was taken from a female donor with papillary thyroid cancer or a benign thyroid nodule (not recorded which). Some clones in this sample may be carry-over from other donors' samples. The chain uses TRBV30 and TRBJ2-1; D perhaps matches TRBD2 (6 bases). What was sequenced was blood. This CDR3 is CAWDGGPGNEQFF. For the CDR3, the DNA is TGTGCCTGGGACGGAGGGCCCGGGAATGAGCAGTTCTTC.